The clone carrying this TCR beta chain was counted only a few times. Antigen specificity is unknown. TCRdb analysed the reads with MiXCR anew, one entry per CDR3 protein. Among 150,000 to 200,000 distinct CDR3 sequences listed, under 15% were seen once. The source of the sample is a study of T cell repertoires in cytomegalovirus infection. Background on the study: Public TCR beta signature analysis indicated the presence of both CMV infection and matching HLA type. Notes on the study in general: HLA-C-restricted CMV clonotypes gave the most frequent clonotype in two of eight donors. Individuals carrying CMV plus the relevant HLA were identified by cumulative frequency of public TCR beta families.

Germline V gives CDR1 ENHRY, CDR2 SYGVKD. V gave up 0 bases and J gave up 0 bases, with 6 bases separating them. The CDR3 is made up of 16 amino acids. Specimen: PBMCs. The clonotype comes from a human donor in good health (CMV status not recorded). Some clones in this sample may be carry-over from other donors' samples. The chain combines TRBV10-3 with TRBJ2-6; possibly TRBD1 for D (5 bases). CDR3 DNA sequence: TGTGCCATCAGTGAGTCAAGGGGCTCTGGGGCCAACGTCCTGACTTTC. It yields the protein CAISESRGSGANVLTF.